This T cell receptor beta chain is from a study of T-cell memory formation after mild COVID-19. Study in general: Largely, the TCR clusters proved donor specific.

TCRdb re-called the 5' RACE reads through MiXCR, storing one row per CDR3 protein. In the table there are under 40,000 distinct CDR3 sequences, about 7.3% of which are singletons. The sample holds many counts of this clonotype. Its target is unknown. The length of the CDR3 is 15 residues. CDR1 LNHNV and CDR2 YYDKDF come from the germline V gene (reference sequence). V was pared by 0 bases and J by 7 bases, with 15 bases between. Broader study findings: CD8+ contracting clones occupied EMRA, while CD4+ ones occupied mainly CM and EM.

The rearrangement links TRBV15 to TRBJ1-2, with D maybe TRBD1 (5 bases). The sequenced sample consisted of PBMCs or a T cell subset sorted from them (not recorded which). The sequence came from a man between 18 and 35 years old who had mild COVID-19 (a few samples of this study predate the infection). Cell type and time point are not known. The CDR3 region has the DNA TGTGCCACCAGCAGAGATTTAACAGGATGGAGTGGCTACACCTTC. Amino acids: CATSRDLTGWSGYTF.